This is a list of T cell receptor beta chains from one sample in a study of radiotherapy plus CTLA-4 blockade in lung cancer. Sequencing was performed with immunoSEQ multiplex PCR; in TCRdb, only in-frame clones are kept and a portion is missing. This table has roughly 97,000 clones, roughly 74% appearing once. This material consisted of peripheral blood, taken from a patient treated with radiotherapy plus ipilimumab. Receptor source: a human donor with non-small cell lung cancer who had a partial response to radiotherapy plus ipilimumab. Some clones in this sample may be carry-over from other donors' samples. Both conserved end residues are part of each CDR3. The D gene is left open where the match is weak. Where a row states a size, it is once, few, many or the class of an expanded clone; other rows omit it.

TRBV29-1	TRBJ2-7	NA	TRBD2	CSVSISGEGEQYF	TGCAGCGTTTCCATTAGTGGGGAGGGCGAGCAGTACTTC
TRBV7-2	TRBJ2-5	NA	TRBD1	CASSLVSGGETQYF	TGTGCCAGCAGCTTAGTGTCAGGGGGAGAGACCCAGTACTTC
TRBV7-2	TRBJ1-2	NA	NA	CASSLATLQDRPYGYTF	TGTGCCAGCAGCTTAGCGACACTACAGGACAGACCCTATGGCTACACCTTC
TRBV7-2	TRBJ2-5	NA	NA	CASSPYPTRPETQYF	TGTGCCAGCAGCCCCTATCCCACTAGGCCGGAGACCCAGTACTTC
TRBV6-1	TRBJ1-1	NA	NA	CASSDSGLRNTEAFF	TGTGCCAGCAGTGATAGTGGGCTTAGGAACACTGAAGCTTTCTTT
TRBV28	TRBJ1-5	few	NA	CASRSSELSNQPQHF	TGTGCCAGCAGGTCGTCAGAATTAAGCAATCAGCCCCAGCATTTT
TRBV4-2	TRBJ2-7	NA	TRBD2	CASSQDSRTSGRGAYEQYF	TGTGCCAGCAGCCAAGATTCGAGGACTAGCGGGAGAGGCGCCTACGAGCAGTACTTC
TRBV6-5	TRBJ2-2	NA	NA	CASSGQNTGELFF	TGTGCCAGCAGCGGACAAAACACCGGGGAGCTGTTTTTT
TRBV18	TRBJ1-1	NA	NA	CASSRTGYGNTEAFF	TGTGCCAGCTCACGCACAGGGTATGGGAACACTGAAGCTTTCTTT
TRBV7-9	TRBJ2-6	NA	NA	CASSLFTTGANVLTF	TGTGCCAGCAGCTTATTTACAACTGGGGCCAACGTCCTGACTTTC
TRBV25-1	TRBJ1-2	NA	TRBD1	CASAKTGHYGYTF	TGTGCCAGCGCAAAGACAGGGCACTATGGCTACACCTTC
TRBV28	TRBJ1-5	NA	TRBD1	CASSLFGQGAHQPQHF	TGTGCCAGCAGTTTATTCGGACAGGGTGCTCATCAGCCCCAGCATTTT
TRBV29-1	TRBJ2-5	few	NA	CSVEDLGGVDGKEAQYF	TGCAGCGTTGAAGATTTAGGAGGAGTAGACGGCAAAGAGGCCCAGTACTTC
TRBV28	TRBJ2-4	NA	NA	CASSPEGTLAKNIQYF	TGTGCCAGCAGTCCCGAGGGTACCCTAGCCAAAAACATTCAGTACTTC
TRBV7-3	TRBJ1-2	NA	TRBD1	CASSFQGQGYGYTF	TGTGCCAGCAGCTTCCAGGGACAGGGCTATGGCTACACCTTC
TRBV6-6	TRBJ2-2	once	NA	CASRLQGNGELFF	TGTGCCAGCAGACTACAGGGCAACGGGGAGCTGTTTTTT
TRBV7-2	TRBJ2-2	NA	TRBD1	CASSNRQGHTGELFF	TGTGCCAGCAGCAACAGACAGGGACACACCGGGGAGCTGTTTTTT
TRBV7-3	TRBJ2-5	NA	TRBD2	CASSLGLGGTQYF	TGTGCCAGCAGCTTAGGACTAGGAGGGACCCAGTACTTC
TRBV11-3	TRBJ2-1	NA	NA	CASSLNYYNEQFF	TGTGCCAGCAGCCTAAATTATTACAATGAGCAGTTCTTC
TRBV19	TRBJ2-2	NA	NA	CASSIRGGVQTGELFF	TGTGCCAGTAGTATCCGAGGGGGAGTTCAGACCGGGGAGCTGTTTTTT
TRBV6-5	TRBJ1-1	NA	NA	CASSYMAGDDEAFF	TGTGCCAGCAGTTACATGGCAGGGGATGATGAAGCTTTCTTT
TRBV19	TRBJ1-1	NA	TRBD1	CASSIRDRDTEAFF	TGTGCCAGTAGTATTCGGGACAGAGACACTGAAGCTTTCTTT
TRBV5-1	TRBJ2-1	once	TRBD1	CASSLLGGQGDEQFF	TGCGCCAGCAGCTTGCTAGGTGGGCAGGGGGATGAGCAGTTCTTC
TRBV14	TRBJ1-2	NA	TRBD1	CASSQVRTGLYTF	TGTGCCAGCAGCCAAGTGAGGACAGGGCTCTACACCTTC
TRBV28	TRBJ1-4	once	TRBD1	CASTSRPGGSIYPNEKLFF	TGTGCCAGCACCTCCCGGCCAGGGGGTTCCATTTACCCTAATGAAAAACTGTTTTTT
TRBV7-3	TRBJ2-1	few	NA	CASSPRGLEQGLNEQFF	TGTGCCAGCAGCCCAAGAGGTCTAGAGCAGGGCCTTAATGAGCAGTTCTTC
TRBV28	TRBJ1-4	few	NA	CASSLRMEKLFF	TGTGCCAGCAGTCTCCGTATGGAAAAACTGTTTTTT
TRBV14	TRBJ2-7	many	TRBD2	CASRVSGSHEQYF	TGTGCCAGCAGGGTTAGCGGGAGCCACGAGCAGTACTTC
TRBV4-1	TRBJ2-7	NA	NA	CASSRGRGVSYEQYF	TGCGCCAGCAGCCGGGGGAGGGGGGTGTCCTACGAGCAGTACTTC
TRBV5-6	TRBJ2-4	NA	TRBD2	CASSSLSGRRRNIQYF	TGTGCCAGCAGCTCCCTGAGCGGGAGACGGCGGAACATTCAGTACTTC
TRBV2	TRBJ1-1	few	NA	CASRLRYILNTEAFF	TGTGCCAGCAGGCTCAGATATATTTTGAACACTGAAGCTTTCTTT
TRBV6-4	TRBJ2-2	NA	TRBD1	CASSAHGQGSTGELFF	TGTGCCAGCAGTGCACATGGACAGGGGTCCACCGGGGAGCTGTTTTTT
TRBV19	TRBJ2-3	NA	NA	CASRAGVTDTQYF	TGTGCCAGTAGGGCAGGGGTTACAGATACGCAGTATTTT
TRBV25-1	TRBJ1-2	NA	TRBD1	CASSAPGQAYGYTF	TGTGCCAGCAGTGCGCCGGGACAGGCCTATGGCTACACCTTC
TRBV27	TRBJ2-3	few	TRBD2	CASSSVAGASTDTQYF	TGTGCCAGCAGTTCAGTAGCGGGCGCTAGCACAGATACGCAGTATTTT
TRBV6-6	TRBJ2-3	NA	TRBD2	CASSPRLAGNTQYF	TGTGCCAGCAGTCCTCGACTAGCTGGGAATACGCAGTATTTT
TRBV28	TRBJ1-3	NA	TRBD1	CASSPGGGSGNTIYF	TGTGCCAGCAGTCCAGGGGGAGGCTCTGGAAACACCATATATTTT
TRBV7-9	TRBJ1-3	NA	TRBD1	CASSSGGTSGNTIYF	TGTGCCAGCAGCTCAGGGGGCACCTCTGGAAACACCATATATTTT
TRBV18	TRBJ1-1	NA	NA	CASSPSGGQGNAFF	TGTGCCAGCTCACCCTCCGGGGGTCAGGGAAATGCTTTCTTT
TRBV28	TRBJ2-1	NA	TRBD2	CASRRLAGRYNEQFF	TGTGCCAGCAGGCGACTAGCGGGAAGGTACAATGAGCAGTTCTTC
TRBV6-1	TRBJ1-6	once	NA	CASLGTYNSPLHF	TGTGCCAGCCTAGGCACCTATAATTCACCCCTCCACTTT
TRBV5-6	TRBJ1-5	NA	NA	CASSLGRNQPQHF	TGTGCCAGCAGCTTGGGGAGGAATCAGCCCCAGCATTTT
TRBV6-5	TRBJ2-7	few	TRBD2	CASRLAVSYEQYF	TGTGCCAGCCGCCTAGCGGTCTCCTACGAGCAGTACTTC
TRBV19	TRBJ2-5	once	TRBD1	CASSTEYRGHQETQYF	TGTGCCAGTAGTACGGAATACAGGGGACACCAAGAGACCCAGTACTTC
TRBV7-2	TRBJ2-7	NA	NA	CASSLASATAPSGQYF	TGTGCCAGCAGCTTAGCGAGTGCGACAGCGCCTTCCGGGCAGTACTTC
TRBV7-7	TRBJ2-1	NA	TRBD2	CASSLGLHLAGAYNEQFF	TGTGCCAGCAGCTTAGGGCTTCACTTAGCGGGGGCCTACAATGAGCAGTTCTTC
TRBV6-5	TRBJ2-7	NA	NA	CASRAVPGAPYF	TGTGCCAGCAGAGCCGTTCCAGGGGCCCCGTACTTC